The rows below give T cell receptor beta chains drawn from one sample of a study of identical twins. One entry per CDR3 protein, called by TCRdb with MiXCR from the 5' RACE reads. The sample has approximately 150,000 distinct CDR3 sequences, around 3.4% seen once. The sample was memory T cells sorted from blood. These TCRs come from a man aged 18 to 35 in good health. CDR3s include the opening cysteine and the closing phenylalanine or tryptophan. A D gene is named only where the DNA matches it firmly. Size tells how often a clone was seen (once, few, many) or the class of an expanded clone, and some rows leave it out.

J,V,D,size,CDR3,DNA
TRBJ2-5,TRBV18,NA,NA,CASSEGTASQETQYF,TGTGCCAGCTCAGAAGGGACCGCAAGTCAAGAGACCCAGTACTTC
TRBJ2-2,TRBV6-2/TRBV6-3,NA,many,CASIRSHTGELFF,TGTGCCAGCATTAGGTCCCACACCGGGGAGCTGTTTTTT
TRBJ1-5,TRBV5-1,NA,many,CASSPSIEQPQHF,TGCGCCAGCAGCCCCAGTATTGAACAGCCCCAGCATTTT
TRBJ2-1,TRBV4-1,TRBD2,many,CASSQESMSGRALGSEQFF,TGCGCCAGCAGCCAAGAATCTATGAGCGGGAGGGCCTTAGGGAGTGAGCAGTTCTTC
TRBJ2-1,TRBV28,TRBD1,few,CASIQTGGGSSYNEQFF,TGTGCCAGCATCCAAACAGGGGGCGGAAGCTCCTACAATGAGCAGTTCTTC
TRBJ2-5,TRBV28,TRBD2,NA,CASSQLAGGETQYF,TGTGCCAGCAGCCAACTAGCGGGAGGGGAGACCCAGTACTTC
TRBJ2-2,TRBV10-3,NA,many,CAINRDTGELFF,TGTGCCATCAACAGAGACACCGGGGAGCTGTTTTTT
TRBJ2-1,TRBV6-1,NA,many,CASKVVGFYYNEQFF,TGTGCCAGCAAAGTAGTGGGCTTTTACTACAATGAGCAGTTCTTC
TRBJ2-7,TRBV25-1,NA,many,CASSEGRHNEQYF,TGTGCCAGCAGTGAGGGAAGGCACAACGAGCAGTACTTC
TRBJ2-7,TRBV7-2,NA,few,CASSLVKDEQYF,TGTGCCAGCAGCTTAGTGAAGGACGAGCAGTACTTC
TRBJ2-3,TRBV11-2,NA,many,CASTPVWGAQYF,TGTGCCAGCACCCCCGTGTGGGGAGCGCAGTATTTT
TRBJ1-6,TRBV20-1,NA,few,CSARDGISSPLHF,TGCAGTGCTAGAGATGGGATTAGTTCACCCCTCCACTTT
TRBJ2-5,TRBV30,NA,NA,CAWSVNVWGTQYF,TGTGCCTGGAGTGTTAACGTTTGGGGGACCCAGTACTTC
TRBJ1-3,TRBV12-3/TRBV12-4,TRBD1,many,CASSPTGGFSNTIYF,TGTGCCAGCAGTCCAACAGGGGGCTTCTCAAACACCATATATTTT
TRBJ2-3,TRBV6-1,NA,many,CASMQGHTQYF,TGTGCCAGCATGCAGGGACATACGCAGTATTTT
TRBJ2-3,TRBV5-1,TRBD2,many,CASSPPLAAATDTQYF,TGCGCCAGCAGCCCACCCCTAGCGGCAGCTACAGATACGCAGTATTTT
TRBJ1-2,TRBV20-1,TRBD1,many,CSAGQPTYGYTF,TGCAGTGCGGGACAGCCCACCTATGGCTACACCTTC
TRBJ2-3,TRBV30,NA,many,CARGSRSTDTQYF,TGTGCCCGGGGCAGCCGTAGCACAGATACGCAGTATTTT
TRBJ1-1,TRBV6-5,TRBD1,many,CASSSGQGAANTEAFF,TGTGCCAGCAGTTCCGGACAGGGGGCGGCGAACACTGAAGCTTTCTTT
TRBJ2-7,TRBV29-1,NA,many,CSAGWPEQYF,TGCAGCGCTGGGTGGCCCGAGCAGTACTTC
TRBJ2-1,TRBV28,NA,many,CASGGGVAHEQFF,TGTGCCAGCGGAGGGGGTGTTGCCCATGAGCAGTTCTTC
TRBJ2-2,TRBV18,NA,many,CASSPQPGNTGELFF,TGTGCCAGCTCACCACAGCCGGGAAACACCGGGGAGCTGTTTTTT
TRBJ2-3,TRBV20-1,TRBD2,many,CSARDLGLAGSPDTQYF,TGCAGTGCTAGAGACCTGGGACTAGCGGGATCCCCAGATACGCAGTATTTT
TRBJ1-3,TRBV20-1,NA,many,CSAWEISGNTIYF,TGCAGCGCCTGGGAAATCTCTGGAAACACCATATATTTT
TRBJ2-7,TRBV6-1,TRBD1,many,CASNVQGAEQQYF,TGTGCCAGCAACGTACAGGGGGCGGAGCAGCAGTACTTC
TRBJ1-6,TRBV18,NA,few,CASRSGKESYNSPLHF,TGTGCCAGCCGTTCAGGGAAGGAGTCCTATAATTCACCCCTCCACTTT
TRBJ2-1,TRBV12-3/TRBV12-4,TRBD2,many,CASIPSGFSFPNEQFF,TGTGCCAGCATCCCTAGCGGGTTCTCTTTCCCCAATGAGCAGTTCTTC
TRBJ1-3,TRBV6-1,NA,many,CASSYGNTIYF,TGTGCCAGCAGCTACGGAAACACCATATATTTT
TRBJ2-1,TRBV12-3/TRBV12-4,TRBD2,many,CASSLAGSGYNEQFF,TGTGCCAGCAGCTTAGCGGGTAGTGGCTACAATGAGCAGTTCTTC
TRBJ2-7,TRBV20-1,TRBD2,many,CSAVSSGRLYEQYF,TGCAGTGCGGTTAGTAGCGGGAGGCTCTACGAGCAGTACTTC
TRBJ2-7,TRBV29-1,NA,few,CSVEGPAEEQYF,TGCAGCGTTGAAGGGCCAGCCGAGGAGCAGTACTTC
TRBJ1-2,TRBV7-8,TRBD1,many,CASSLVDRAYGYTF,TGTGCCAGCAGCTTAGTGGACAGGGCCTATGGCTACACCTTC
TRBJ2-6,TRBV27,NA,many,CASSFMYRVSGANVLTF,TGTGCCAGCAGTTTTATGTACAGGGTCTCTGGGGCCAACGTCCTGACTTTC
TRBJ1-4,TRBV5-1,NA,NA,CASSWVPGGNEKLFF,TGCGCCAGCAGTTGGGTACCGGGGGGTAATGAAAAACTGTTTTTT
TRBJ2-1,TRBV24-1,TRBD2,many,CATSDGLAGGMDEQFF,TGTGCCACCAGTGATGGACTAGCGGGAGGTATGGATGAGCAGTTCTTC
TRBJ2-1,TRBV4-2,NA,many,CASSEFRGPKGNNEQFF,TGTGCCAGCAGCGAGTTCAGAGGGCCGAAGGGAAACAATGAGCAGTTCTTC
TRBJ1-6,TRBV6-1,TRBD1,many,CASGTVRQGNSPLHF,TGTGCCAGCGGGACTGTTAGACAGGGGAATTCACCCCTCCACTTT
TRBJ2-5,TRBV3-1,TRBD2,many,CASSQELAGGLETQYF,TGTGCCAGCAGCCAAGAACTAGCGGGAGGATTAGAGACCCAGTACTTC
TRBJ2-4,TRBV11-3,NA,many,CASSLRQNIQYF,TGTGCCAGCAGCTTGAGGCAAAACATTCAGTACTTC
TRBJ2-3,TRBV6-1,TRBD1,many,CASSEARGRGSTDTQYF,TGTGCCAGCAGTGAAGCGCGTGGCAGGGGGAGCACAGATACGCAGTATTTT
TRBJ1-2,TRBV9,TRBD1,many,CASSSRTGGYGYTF,TGTGCCAGCAGCTCTCGGACAGGGGGCTATGGCTACACCTTC
TRBJ1-4,TRBV12-3/TRBV12-4,TRBD1,many,CASSSGQGIGTKLFF,TGTGCCAGCAGTTCCGGACAGGGGATTGGAACAAAACTGTTTTTT
TRBJ2-6,TRBV15,TRBD1,many,CATSPRDRRSGANVLTF,TGTGCCACCAGCCCCCGGGACAGACGCTCTGGGGCCAACGTCCTGACTTTC
TRBJ2-1,TRBV5-1,TRBD2,many,CASSFSGGTYNEQFF,TGCGCCAGCAGCTTTAGCGGGGGAACCTACAATGAGCAGTTCTTC
TRBJ1-4,TRBV20-1,TRBD1,few,CSARGTGLNEKLFF,TGCAGTGCTAGGGGGACAGGGCTAAATGAAAAACTGTTTTTT
TRBJ2-7,TRBV5-6,NA,few,CASSLPQIYEQYF,TGTGCCAGCAGCTTGCCCCAGATATACGAGCAGTACTTC
TRBJ1-1,TRBV29-1,NA,many,CSVAFREDTEAFF,TGCAGCGTTGCCTTCAGGGAGGACACTGAAGCTTTCTTT
TRBJ2-3,TRBV5-1,NA,many,CASSSGQGSTDTQYF,TGTGCCAGCAGCTCGGGGCAGGGGAGTACAGATACGCAGTATTTT
TRBJ1-1,TRBV7-6,TRBD1,few,CASSFTTGTGGTEAFF,TGTGCCAGCAGCTTTACCACCGGGACAGGGGGCACTGAAGCTTTCTTT
TRBJ2-1,TRBV5-1,TRBD2,many,CASSSSTSAASYNEQFF,TGCGCCAGCAGCTCCTCAACTAGCGCCGCATCCTACAATGAGCAGTTCTTC
TRBJ1-1,TRBV5-1,NA,many,CASSMDRNTEAFF,TGCGCCAGCAGCATGGACAGGAACACTGAAGCTTTCTTT
TRBJ2-1,TRBV11-2,TRBD2,many,CASSLTGRSYNEQFF,TGTGCCAGCAGCTTAACCGGGAGGTCCTACAATGAGCAGTTCTTC
TRBJ2-1,TRBV24-1,NA,many,CATSDPGLLYNEQFF,TGTGCCACCAGTGACCCGGGCCTCTTGTACAATGAGCAGTTCTTC
TRBJ2-7,TRBV7-2,NA,many,CASSLGLYRDSYEQYF,TGTGCCAGCAGCTTAGGCCTTTACAGGGACTCCTACGAGCAGTACTTC
TRBJ2-1,TRBV7-6,TRBD2,many,CASSQAGLASDEQFF,TGTGCCAGCAGCCAGGCGGGACTAGCATCAGATGAGCAGTTCTTC